One and the same sample provided the 18 T cell receptor beta chains below, sequenced in a study of Graves' ophthalmopathy and Graves' hyperthyroidism. Amplifying from RNA transcripts, the study obtained TCR beta CDR3 regions. HTBI primers served in a first-round RT-PCR, which a second-round multiplex PCR followed. One entry per CDR3 protein results from TCRdb running MiXCR on the multiplex PCR reads. The table records about 700,000 distinct CDR3 sequences, 40% of them present only once. Sequenced input: peripheral blood. The receptors come from an adult man with Graves' ophthalmopathy.

This clonotype appeared many times. This chain joins TRBV29-1 and TRBJ1-4, with TRBD1 as a possible D gene (5 bases). CDR1 and CDR2 (germline): SQVTM, ANQGSEA. The V end lost 4 bases, the J end lost 5 bases, and 14 bases lay between the germline ends. CDR3 length: 14 amino acids. The chain's CDR3 is CSVAPTALNEKLFF. CDR3 nucleotides: TGCAGCGTTGCTCCGACAGCCTTAAATGAAAAACTGTTTTTT. Together with reference TRBV29-1 and TRBJ1-4, the CDR3 gives the full variable domain: SAVISQKPSRDICQRGTSLTIQCQVDSQVTMMFWYRQQPGQSLTLIATANQGSEATYESGFVIDKFPISRPNLTFSTLTVSNMSPEDSSIYLCSVAPTALNEKLFFGSGTQLSVL.

Remarks on this clonotype: Just one base apart from a much larger clone, this may be a read error. Likely a read error: the CDR3 ends without its conserved phenylalanine or tryptophan. J is TRBJ1-5 and V is TRBV19; D gene unclear. Trimming removed 5 bases from V and 5 bases from J, with 7 bases in between. The CDR3 consists of 12 residues. The germline V gene encodes CDR1 LNHDA and CDR2 SQIVND (reference sequence). The CDR3 loop reads CASSASHQPQHL. The CDR3 DNA follows: TGTGCCAGTAGTGCCAGTCATCAGCCCCAGCATCTT.

This clonotype was seen ten or more times. This rearrangement joins TRBV12-3 or TRBV12-4 to TRBJ1-2; D remains ambiguous. Trimming left V 4 bases short and J 10 bases short, with 16 bases between. This CDR3 contains 13 residues. The DNA of the CDR3 is TGTGCCAGCAGTTCGACACGGTCCCGGGACTACACCTTC. Encoded protein: CASSSTRSRDYTF.

A few counts support this clonotype. J is TRBJ2-7 and V is TRBV5-1; D is unresolved. Germline V CDR1 and CDR2: SGHRS, YFSETQ. The CDR3 loop spans 14 amino acids. V lost 4 bases to trimming and J lost 0 bases, with 11 bases between them. The CDR3 DNA sequence: TGCGCCAGCAGCCCCGTCCTGGCCTCCTACGAGCAGTACTTC. Its translation is CASSPVLASYEQYF. Using reference TRBV5-1 and TRBJ2-7 for the parts outside the CDR3, the full variable domain is KAGVTQTPRYLIKTRGQQVTLSCSPISGHRSVSWYQQTPGQGLQFLFEYFSETQRNKGNFPGRFSGRQFSNSRSEMNVSTLELGDSALYLCASSPVLASYEQYFGPGTRLTVT.

The chain has TRBV11-1 and TRBJ1-6, with D possibly matching TRBD1 (5 bases). The CDR3 contains 12 residues. Trimming left V 11 bases short and J 7 bases short, with 12 bases between. Germline V gives CDR1 SGHAT, CDR2 FQDESV (reference sequence). CDR3 DNA sequence: TGTGCCTACAGGCAAGTGAATTCACCCCTCCACTTT. Its protein product is CAYRQVNSPLHF.

This clonotype was recorded many times. The chain carries TRBV2 and TRBJ2-5; D remains ambiguous. Between the trimmed V and J ends, which lost 5 bases and 5 bases, there was a span of 9 bases. The germline V gene has CDR1 SNHLY and CDR2 FYNNEI. This CDR3 contains 12 residues. This CDR3 reads CASSPLLETQYF. CDR3 DNA sequence: TGTGCCAGCAGTCCCCTTTTGGAGACCCAGTACTTC.

Only one count was recorded for this clonotype. The chain is built from TRBV19 and TRBJ1-1, with D unresolved. Germline CDR1 reads LNHDA; CDR2 reads SQIVND (reference sequence). The V and J ends lost 2 bases and 1 base respectively, with 11 bases between them. The CDR3 totals 15 residues. For the CDR3, the DNA is TGTGCCAGTAGTATAAACGGGAGAGGGAACACTGAAGCTTTCTTT. It codes for CASSINGRGNTEAFF.

This clonotype came up a few times. The V and J genes are TRBV20-1 and TRBJ2-7; tentative D call: TRBD2 (6 bases). Germline lookup yields CDR1 DFQATT and CDR2 SNEGSKA (reference sequence). V lost 7 bases and J 3 bases, leaving 13 bases between the germline ends. The CDR3 totals 12 residues. The CDR3 region is CSGGTGNYEQYF. CDR3 nucleotide sequence: TGCAGTGGCGGGACTGGGAACTACGAGCAGTACTTC.

This clonotype was counted ten times or more. V gene TRBV9 combines with J gene TRBJ1-5; TRBD1 matches at 8 bases. The trim removed 5 bases at V and 6 bases at J, leaving 4 bases unmatched. CDR1 is SGDLS and CDR2 is YYNGEE in the germline V gene. The CDR3 runs to 13 residues. The CDR3 protein is CASSTGGGQPQHF. The CDR3 bases are TGTGCCAGCAGTACAGGGGGTGGTCAGCCCCAGCATTTT.

The CDR3: CASSLRSSETQYF. CDR3 nucleotides: TGCGCCAGCAGCTTGAGGTCGAGTGAGACCCAGTACTTC. The chain carries TRBV5-1 and TRBJ2-5, with D uncertain. Trimming took 1 base from V and 5 from J, leaving 9 bases between them. The V gene's germline CDR1 is SGHRS and CDR2 YFSETQ. The CDR3 consists of 13 residues.

The chain employs TRBV19 and TRBJ1-3; D gene ambiguous. V lost 3 bases, J lost 8 bases, and 17 bases lay in between. CDR3 length: 15 residues. Per the germline V gene, CDR1 is LNHDA and CDR2 is SQIVND (reference sequence). The CDR3 region has the DNA TGTGCCAGTAGTATCGGCAGGAACTATGGCTACACCATATATTTT. Translated: CASSIGRNYGYTIYF.

This clonotype has a handful of counts. CDR3 DNA: TGTGCCAGCAGCTTGGCCACCGAGTCCTACGAGCAGTACTTC. It is translated as CASSLATESYEQYF. The J gene is TRBJ2-7, the V gene TRBV5-5; D call uncertain. The CDR3 length is 14 residues. Trimming took off 0 bases at V and 1 base at J, with 8 bases between the two ends. The germline V gene has CDR1 SGHKS and CDR2 YYEKEE (reference sequence).

This clonotype was counted once. At one boundary the junction diverges from the germline segment, which might be a read error. The chain links TRBV24-1 to TRBJ1-5; TRBD1 agrees at 7 bases. This CDR3 has 14 amino acids. The germline V gene encodes CDR1 KGHDR and CDR2 SFDVKD. In DNA form, the CDR3 reads TGTGCCGCCAGCAGCCCTGACAGGGATCAGCCCCAGCATTTT. Translating gives CAASSPDRDQPQHF.

This clonotype came up many times. This sequence joins TRBV24-1 and TRBJ2-7; 7 nucleotides agree with TRBD1. The germline gives CDR1 KGHDR, CDR2 SFDVKD. The CDR3 has 13 residues. J gave up 5 bases and V 3 bases, and 3 bases lay outside the gene matches. The CDR3 is CATSDPGTDEQYF. The CDR3 DNA sequence: TGTGCCACCAGTGATCCTGGGACAGACGAGCAGTACTTC.

The rearrangement links TRBV19 to TRBJ2-2; 14 bases fit TRBD2. Germline V gene data show CDR1 as LNHDA and CDR2 as SQIVND (reference sequence). The CDR3 covers 20 residues. V lost 4 bases, J lost 7 bases, and 17 bases stayed unmatched. The CDR3 bases are TGTGCCAGTAGTAGCCGGACTAGCGGGAGGACTATCGAACGGGGCGGGGAGCTGTTTTTT. It yields the protein CASSSRTSGRTIERGGELFF.

This rearrangement joins TRBV5-1 to TRBJ1-2, with 8 positions matching TRBD1. The CDR3 is 17 amino acids. Germline V gene sequence: CDR1 SGHRS, CDR2 YFSETQ. The ends lost 0 bases at V and 8 bases at J; junction bases unmatched: 15. The CDR3 spells CASSLEGDRPRPRGYTF. CDR3 sequence (DNA): TGCGCCAGCAGCTTGGAAGGGGACAGGCCCCGACCTCGGGGCTACACCTTC.

About this clonotype: Its ends do not fully match the called genes, so a read error is possible. The chain links TRBV29-1 to TRBJ2-6; perhaps TRBD1 as D (6 bases). CDR3 length: 12 residues. CDR1 SQVTM and CDR2 ANQGSEA come from the germline V gene. The CDR3 here is CSANRAVDTEAF. CDR3 bases: TGCAGCGCCAACAGGGCAGTAGACACTGAAGCTTTC. Drawing the rest from reference TRBV29-1 and TRBJ2-6, the complete variable domain is SAVISQKPSRDICQRGTSLTIQCQVDSQVTMMFWYRQQPGQSLTLIATANQGSEATYESGFVIDKFPISRPNLTFSTLTVSNMSPEDSSIYLCSANRAVDTEAFGAGSRLTVL.

V and J are TRBV11-2 and TRBJ2-7, with TRBD1 matching 8 bases. The CDR3 contains 13 residues. Germline CDR1 is SGHAT and CDR2 is FQNNGV. The V segment lost 6 bases and the J segment 5 bases; nucleotides outside the gene matches: 6. CDR3 bases: TGTGCCAGCAGTTCCGGGACAGGTAACGAGCAGTACTTC. Translation gives CASSSGTGNEQYF. The full variable domain, completed using reference TRBV11-2 and TRBJ2-7, is EAGVAQSPRYKIIEKRQSVAFWCNPISGHATLYWYQQILGQGPKLLIQFQNNGVVDDSQLPKDRFSAERLKGVDSTLKIQPAKLEDSAVYLCASSSGTGNEQYFGPGTRLTVT.